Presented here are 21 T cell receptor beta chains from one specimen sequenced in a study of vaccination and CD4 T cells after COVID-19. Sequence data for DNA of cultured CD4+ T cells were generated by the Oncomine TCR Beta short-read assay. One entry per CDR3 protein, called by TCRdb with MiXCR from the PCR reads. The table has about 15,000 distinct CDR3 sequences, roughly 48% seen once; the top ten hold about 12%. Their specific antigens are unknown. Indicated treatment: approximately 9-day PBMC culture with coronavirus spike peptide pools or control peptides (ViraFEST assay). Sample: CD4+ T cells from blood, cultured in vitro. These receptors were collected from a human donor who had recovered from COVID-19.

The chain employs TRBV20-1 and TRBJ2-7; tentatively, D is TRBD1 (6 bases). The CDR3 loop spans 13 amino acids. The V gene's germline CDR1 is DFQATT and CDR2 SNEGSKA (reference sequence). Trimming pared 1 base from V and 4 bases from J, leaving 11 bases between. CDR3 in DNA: TGCAGTGCTAGAGGGGACACCTCTTACGAGCAGTACTTC. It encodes CSARGDTSYEQYF.

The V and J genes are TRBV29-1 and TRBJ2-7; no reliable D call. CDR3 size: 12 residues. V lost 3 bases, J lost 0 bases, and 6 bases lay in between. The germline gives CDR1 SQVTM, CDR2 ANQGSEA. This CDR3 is CSVEKSSYEQYF. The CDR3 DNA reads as TGCAGCGTTGAGAAATCCTCCTACGAGCAGTACTTC.

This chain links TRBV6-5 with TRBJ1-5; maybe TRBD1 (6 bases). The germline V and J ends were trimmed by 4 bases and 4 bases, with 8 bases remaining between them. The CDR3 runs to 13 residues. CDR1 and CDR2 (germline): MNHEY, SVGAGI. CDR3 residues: CASSFQGNQPQHF. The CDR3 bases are TGTGCCAGCAGTTTCCAGGGGAATCAGCCCCAGCATTTT.

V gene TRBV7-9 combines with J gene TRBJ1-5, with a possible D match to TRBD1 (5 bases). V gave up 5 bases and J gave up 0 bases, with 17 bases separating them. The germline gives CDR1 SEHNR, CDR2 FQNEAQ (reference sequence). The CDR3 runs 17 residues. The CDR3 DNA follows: TGTGCCAGCAGCCGAGGGGAGGGAACCTATAGCAATCAGCCCCAGCATTTT. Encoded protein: CASSRGEGTYSNQPQHF. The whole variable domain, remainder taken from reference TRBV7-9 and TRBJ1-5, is DTGVSQNPRHKITKRGQNVTFRCDPISEHNRLYWYRQTLGQGPEFLTYFQNEAQLEKSRLLSDRFSAERPKGSFSTLEIQRTEQGDSAMYLCASSRGEGTYSNQPQHFGDGTRLSIL.

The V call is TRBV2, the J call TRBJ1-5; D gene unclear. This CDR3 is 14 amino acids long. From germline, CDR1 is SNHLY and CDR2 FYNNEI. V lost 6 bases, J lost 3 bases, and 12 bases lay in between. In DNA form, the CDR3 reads TGTGCCAGCAGCGCCCCGCCGGCCAATCAGCCCCAGCATTTT. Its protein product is CASSAPPANQPQHF.

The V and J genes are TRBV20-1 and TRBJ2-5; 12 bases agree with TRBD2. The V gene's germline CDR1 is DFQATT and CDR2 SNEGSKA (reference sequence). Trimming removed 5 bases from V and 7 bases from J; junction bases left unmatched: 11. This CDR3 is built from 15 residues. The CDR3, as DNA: TGCAGTGCTCCATGGACTAGCGGGGTTTCTGTGACCCAGTACTTC. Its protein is CSAPWTSGVSVTQYF.

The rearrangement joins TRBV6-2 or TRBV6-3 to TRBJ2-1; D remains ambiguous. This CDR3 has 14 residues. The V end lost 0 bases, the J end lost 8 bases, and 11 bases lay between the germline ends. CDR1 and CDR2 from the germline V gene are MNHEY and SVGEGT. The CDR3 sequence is CASSYSGESYEQFF. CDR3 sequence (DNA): TGTGCCAGCAGTTACTCAGGAGAGAGCTATGAGCAGTTCTTC.

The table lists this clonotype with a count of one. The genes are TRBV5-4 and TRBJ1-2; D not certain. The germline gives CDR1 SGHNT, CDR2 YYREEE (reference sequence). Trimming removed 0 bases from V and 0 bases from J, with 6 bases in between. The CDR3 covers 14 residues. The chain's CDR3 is CASSLDFPNYGYTF. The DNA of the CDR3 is TGTGCCAGCAGCTTGGATTTTCCTAACTATGGCTACACCTTC.

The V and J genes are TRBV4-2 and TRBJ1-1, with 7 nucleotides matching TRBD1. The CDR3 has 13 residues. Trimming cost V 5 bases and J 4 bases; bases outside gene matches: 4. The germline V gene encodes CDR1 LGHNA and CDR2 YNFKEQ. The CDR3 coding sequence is TGTGCCAGCAGCGACCAGGGGGGCACTGAAGCTTTCTTT. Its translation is CASSDQGGTEAFF.

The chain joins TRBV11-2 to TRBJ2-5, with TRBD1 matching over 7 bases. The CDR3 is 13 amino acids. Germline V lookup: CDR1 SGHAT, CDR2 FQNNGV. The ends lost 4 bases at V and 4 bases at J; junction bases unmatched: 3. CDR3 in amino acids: CASSWDSRETQYF. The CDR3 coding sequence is TGTGCCAGCAGCTGGGACAGTCGAGAGACCCAGTACTTC.

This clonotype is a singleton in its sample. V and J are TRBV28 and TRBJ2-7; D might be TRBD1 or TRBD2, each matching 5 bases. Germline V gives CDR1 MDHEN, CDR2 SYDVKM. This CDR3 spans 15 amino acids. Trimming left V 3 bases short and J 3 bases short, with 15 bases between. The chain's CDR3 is CASSLPRGLLYEQYF. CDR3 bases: TGTGCCAGCAGTTTGCCTCGGGGCCTCCTCTACGAGCAGTACTTC.

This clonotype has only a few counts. CDR3 sequence: CASSPGRWNSPLHF. The DNA for the CDR3 is TGTGCCAGCAGCCCGGGAAGGTGGAATTCACCCCTCCACTTT. The rearrangement links TRBV27 to TRBJ1-6; D unclear. Trimming took 6 bases from V and 7 from J, leaving 13 bases between them. Germline V gene lookup returns CDR1 MNHEY and CDR2 SMNVEV (reference sequence). The CDR3 has 14 residues.

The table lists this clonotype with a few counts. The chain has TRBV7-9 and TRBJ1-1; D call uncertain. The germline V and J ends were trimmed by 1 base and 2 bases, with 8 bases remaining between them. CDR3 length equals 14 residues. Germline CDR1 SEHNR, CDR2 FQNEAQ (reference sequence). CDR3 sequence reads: CASSLVGRNTEAFF. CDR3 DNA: TGTGCCAGCAGCTTAGTTGGCAGAAACACTGAAGCTTTCTTT.

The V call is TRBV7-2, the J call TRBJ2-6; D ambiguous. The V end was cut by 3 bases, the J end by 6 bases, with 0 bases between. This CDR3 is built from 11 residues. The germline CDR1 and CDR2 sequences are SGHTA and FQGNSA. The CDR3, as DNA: TGTGCCAGCAGCTTGGCCAACGTCCTGACTTTC. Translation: CASSLANVLTF.

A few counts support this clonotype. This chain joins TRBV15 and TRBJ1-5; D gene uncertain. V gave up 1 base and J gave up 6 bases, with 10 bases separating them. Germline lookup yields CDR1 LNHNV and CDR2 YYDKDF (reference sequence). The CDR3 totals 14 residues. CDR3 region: CATSRVVLGQPQHF. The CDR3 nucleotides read TGTGCCACCAGCAGAGTGGTTTTGGGTCAGCCCCAGCATTTT.

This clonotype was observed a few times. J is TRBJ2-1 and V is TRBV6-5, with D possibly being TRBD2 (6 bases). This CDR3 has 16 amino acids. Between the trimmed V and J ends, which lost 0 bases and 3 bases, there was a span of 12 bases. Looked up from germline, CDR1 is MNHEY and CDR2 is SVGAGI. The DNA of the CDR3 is TGTGCCAGCAGTTACTCCCTAGCGAGAAGCTACAATGAGCAGTTCTTC. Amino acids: CASSYSLARSYNEQFF.

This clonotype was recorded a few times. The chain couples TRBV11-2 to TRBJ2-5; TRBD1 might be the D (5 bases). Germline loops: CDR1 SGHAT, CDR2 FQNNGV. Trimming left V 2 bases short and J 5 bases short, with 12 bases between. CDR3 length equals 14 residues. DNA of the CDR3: TGTGCCAGCAGCTTAACAGGCCCCTGGGAGACCCAGTACTTC. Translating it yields CASSLTGPWETQYF. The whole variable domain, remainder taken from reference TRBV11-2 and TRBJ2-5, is EAGVAQSPRYKIIEKRQSVAFWCNPISGHATLYWYQQILGQGPKLLIQFQNNGVVDDSQLPKDRFSAERLKGVDSTLKIQPAKLEDSAVYLCASSLTGPWETQYFGPGTRLLVL.

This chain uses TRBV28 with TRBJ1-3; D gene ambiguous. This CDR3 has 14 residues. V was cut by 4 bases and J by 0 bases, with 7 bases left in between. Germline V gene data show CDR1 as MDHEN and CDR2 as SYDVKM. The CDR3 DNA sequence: TGTGCCAGCAGTTCCCGACCCTCTGGAAACACCATATATTTT. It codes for CASSSRPSGNTIYF.

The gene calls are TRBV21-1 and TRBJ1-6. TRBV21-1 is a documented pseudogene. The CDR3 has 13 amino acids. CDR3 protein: CAPRGSYNSPLHF. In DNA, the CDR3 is TGTGCCCCACGGGGCTCCTATAATTCACCCCTCCACTTT.

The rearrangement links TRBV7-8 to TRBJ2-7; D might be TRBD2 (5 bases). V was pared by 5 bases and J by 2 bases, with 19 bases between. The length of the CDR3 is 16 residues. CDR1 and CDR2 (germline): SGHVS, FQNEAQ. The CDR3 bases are TGTGCCAGCAGCCCGCCGCGGAGGTTTGGCCCCTACGAGCAGTACTTC. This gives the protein CASSPPRRFGPYEQYF.

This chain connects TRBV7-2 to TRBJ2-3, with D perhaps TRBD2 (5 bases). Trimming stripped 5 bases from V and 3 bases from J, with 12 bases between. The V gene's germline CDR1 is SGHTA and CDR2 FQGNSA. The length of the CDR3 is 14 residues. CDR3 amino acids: CASSTRGFTDTQYF. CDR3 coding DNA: TGTGCCAGCAGCACCCGGGGATTTACAGATACGCAGTATTTT.